The 11 T cell receptor beta chains below were found in one sample sequenced in a study of T cells in Graves' hyperthyroidism and ophthalmopathy (dated by TCRdb to about 2019). The protocol used for the library was multiplex PCR. The instrument given in TCRdb is Illumina HiSeq 2000. The TCR beta CDR3 regions were amplified from the RNA transcripts. The first round of RT-PCR for the TCR CDR3 was performed with the HTBI primer set and the Qiagen OneStep RT-PCR kit. In-frame beta chains were kept once TCRdb had trimmed the public reads at Q25 with fastp and called clones with MiXCR. Under each unique CDR3 protein, matching rows form one entry showing the most common genes and DNA. This sample comprises approximately 600,000 distinct CDR3 sequences, 15% to 20% of them detected only once. The leading ten clones occupy around 4% of the sample. The sequenced sample consisted of blood. The origin of the receptors is a woman in her thirties with Graves' hyperthyroidism.

This chain joins TRBV18 and TRBJ2-7; 7 nucleotides align to TRBD2. This CDR3 has 14 amino acids. Germline V lookup: CDR1 KGHSH, CDR2 LQKENI. With 2 bases clipped from V and 2 bases from J, the junction kept 3 bases outside the gene matches. The CDR3 sequence: CASSPKRGPYEQYF. The CDR3, as DNA: TGTGCCAGCTCACCAAAGCGGGGCCCCTACGAGCAGTACTTC.

This clonotype was found a few times. The CDR3 here is CASSAAWAKPPREQYF. The DNA for the CDR3 is TGTGCCAGCAGCGCCGCGTGGGCCAAGCCACCGAGGGAGCAGTACTTC. V gene TRBV6-1 combines with J gene TRBJ2-7; D not certain. The germline V and J ends were trimmed by 6 bases and 7 bases, with 25 bases remaining between them. The germline CDR1 and CDR2 sequences are MNHNS and SASEGT. This CDR3 spans 16 amino acids.

This clonotype was seen a handful of times. The genes are TRBV20-1 and TRBJ1-3; 8 positions agree with TRBD1. The trim removed 3 bases at V and 2 bases at J, leaving 3 bases unmatched. Looked up from germline, CDR1 is DFQATT and CDR2 is SNEGSKA (reference sequence). The CDR3 loop spans 14 amino acids. This chain's CDR3 is CSARQGAAGNTIYF. Written as DNA, the CDR3 is TGCAGTGCTAGGCAGGGGGCAGCTGGAAACACCATATATTTT.

The table lists this clonotype with many counts. The chain is built from TRBV28 and TRBJ2-3; D is unclear. This CDR3 spans 15 amino acids. Germline V gene data show CDR1 as MDHEN and CDR2 as SYDVKM. V lost 6 bases, J lost 3 bases, and 16 bases lay in between. Here the CDR3 reads CASSPPGPRTDTQYF. The CDR3 DNA follows: TGTGCCAGCAGCCCGCCCGGCCCTAGAACAGATACGCAGTATTTT.

This clonotype has a handful of counts. This chain joins TRBV5-5 and TRBJ1-1; D is possibly TRBD1 (5 bases). Germline V lookup: CDR1 SGHKS, CDR2 YYEKEE (reference sequence). V lost 0 bases, J lost 7 bases, and 7 bases lay in between. This CDR3 has 12 amino acids. DNA for the CDR3: TGTGCCAGCAGCTTGGACAGGTATGAAGCTTTCTTT. Amino acids: CASSLDRYEAFF. The complete variable domain, with remaining parts taken from reference TRBV5-5 and TRBJ1-1, reads DAGVTQSPTHLIKTRGQQVTLRCSPISGHKSVSWYQQVLGQGPQFIFQYYEKEERGRGNFPDRFSARQFPNYSSELNVNALLLGDSALYLCASSLDRYEAFFGQGTRLTVV.

J is TRBJ1-1 and V is TRBV28; the D gene is possibly TRBD1 (6 bases). This CDR3 has 16 amino acids. From germline, CDR1 is MDHEN and CDR2 SYDVKM. Deletions cut 7 bases from V and 0 bases from J, with 18 bases between. The CDR3 DNA follows: TGTGCCAGCACCCCGCTGGAAGGGGGGATGAACACTGAAGCTTTCTTT. Protein: CASTPLEGGMNTEAFF.

Ten or more counts support this clonotype. The chain recombines TRBV20-1 with TRBJ2-7; D not resolved. Between the trimmed V and J ends, which lost 1 base and 5 bases, there was a span of 12 bases. Germline lookup yields CDR1 DFQATT and CDR2 SNEGSKA (reference sequence). CDR3 size: 13 residues. CDR3 sequence: CSARGLGADEQYF. CDR3 in DNA: TGCAGTGCTAGAGGCTTGGGCGCGGACGAGCAGTACTTC.

In regard to this clonotype: One end of the junction fails to match germline, which may point to a read error. The chain combines TRBV6-5 with TRBJ1-2, with D unresolved. Germline V lookup: CDR1 MNHEY, CDR2 SVGAGI. The CDR3 has 12 residues. The CDR3 DNA reads TGTGCCAGCAGTATACCCAACTATGGCTGCACCTTC. As protein: CASSIPNYGCTF.

This clonotype was seen more than once but under ten times. At one end, the junction sequence differs from germline, possibly due to a read error. The chain combines TRBV20-1 with TRBJ2-3; possibly TRBD1 for D (5 bases). CDR3 size: 14 residues. Germline V gene data show CDR1 as DFQATT and CDR2 as SNEGSKA (reference sequence). As DNA, the CDR3 is TGCAGTGCTAGAGACGGATTCTACACAGGTACGCAGTATTTT. Translating it yields CSARDGFYTGTQYF.

The gene calls are TRBV18 and TRBJ2-2; 10 bases are shared with TRBD1. CDR1 is KGHSH and CDR2 is LQKENI in the germline V gene. The V segment lost 6 bases and the J segment 1 base; nucleotides outside the gene matches: 5. The CDR3 has 16 residues. CDR3 amino acids: CASSPRTGGNTGELFF. For the CDR3, the DNA is TGTGCCAGCTCCCCCAGGACAGGGGGGAACACCGGGGAGCTGTTTTTT. Looking up the rest from reference TRBV18 and TRBJ2-2 gives the full variable domain: NAGVMQNPRHLVRRRGQEARLRCSPMKGHSHVYWYRQLPEEGLKFMVYLQKENIIDESGMPKERFSAEFPKEGPSILRIQQVVRGDSAAYFCASSPRTGGNTGELFFGEGSRLTVL.

The rearrangement joins TRBV18 to TRBJ2-6; 7 positions match TRBD1. CDR3 length: 16 amino acids. In germline, CDR1 is KGHSH, CDR2 LQKENI. After removal of 5 bases from V and 2 bases from J, the junction contained 6 bases not matched to a gene. The CDR3 protein is CASSDRGQAGANVLTF. CDR3 nucleotide sequence: TGTGCCAGCTCAGACAGAGGACAGGCTGGGGCCAACGTCCTGACTTTC. The variable domain in full, completed from reference TRBV18 and TRBJ2-6, reads NAGVMQNPRHLVRRRGQEARLRCSPMKGHSHVYWYRQLPEEGLKFMVYLQKENIIDESGMPKERFSAEFPKEGPSILRIQQVVRGDSAAYFCASSDRGQAGANVLTFGAGSRLTVL.